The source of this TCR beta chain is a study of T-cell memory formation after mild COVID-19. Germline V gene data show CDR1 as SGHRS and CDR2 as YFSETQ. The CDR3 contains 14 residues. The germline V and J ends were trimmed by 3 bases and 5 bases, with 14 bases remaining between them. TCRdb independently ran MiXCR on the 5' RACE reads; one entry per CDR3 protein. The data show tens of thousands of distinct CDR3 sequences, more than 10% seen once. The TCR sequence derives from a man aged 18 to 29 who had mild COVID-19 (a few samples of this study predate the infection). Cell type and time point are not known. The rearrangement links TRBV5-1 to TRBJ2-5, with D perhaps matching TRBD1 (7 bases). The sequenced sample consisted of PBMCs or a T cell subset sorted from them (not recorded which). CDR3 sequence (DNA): TGCGCCAGCAGCTCAGGGGGACTGTGGGAGACCCAGTACTTC. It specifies CASSSGGLWETQYF.